This T cell receptor beta chain emerged from a study of blood T cell repertoires in COVID-19. At the level of the study: The United States, Italy and Spain were the sources of the acute and convalescent COVID-19 samples.

Germline CDR1 and CDR2: SGHTA and FQGNSA. V lost 3 bases to trimming and J lost 6 bases, with 20 bases between them. The CDR3 totals 16 residues. Sequencing used immunoSEQ multiplex PCR; TCRdb keeps in-frame clones, though not all of them. Of roughly 150,000 clones listed, about nine tenths are singletons. The V call is TRBV7-2, the J call TRBJ1-2, with D possibly matching TRBD1 (5 bases). Sequencing input: peripheral blood. The TCR sequence derives from a man younger than 35 with COVID-19, enrolled during active disease. The CDR3, as DNA: TGTGCCAGCAGCTTGACTGGACAACCACCCTCCAATGGCTACACCTTC. It translates to CASSLTGQPPSNGYTF.